This T cell receptor beta chain was sequenced for a study of blood T cell repertoires in COVID-19. V lost 11 bases and J 7 bases, leaving 14 bases between the germline ends. CDR1 is SNHLY and CDR2 is FYNNEI in the germline V gene. CDR3 length: 12 amino acids. The protocol was immunoSEQ multiplex PCR, while the TCRdb copy is restricted to in-frame clones and leaves out a portion. The sample includes approximately 75,000 clones, roughly 78% of them seen just once. The genes are TRBV2 and TRBJ1-4, with D tentatively TRBD1 (5 bases). Sequenced sample: peripheral blood. The sequence was obtained from a human donor in a cohort sampled during active COVID-19. In DNA form, the CDR3 reads TGTGCCGACTCGGGGGACTCTGAAAAACTGTTTTTT. As protein: CADSGDSEKLFF.